This T cell receptor (beta chain) derives from a study of beta chain features in type 1 diabetes. As to this clone: Its antigen is unknown. The sample has other DNA sequences that encode this CDR3 too.

Reverse transcribing all isolated RNA meant expressed TCRB transcripts were sequenced. Repertoires were generated with immunoSEQ multiplex PCR, while TCRdb's copy carries only in-frame clones and drops some. The repertoire holds some 270,000 clones, with roughly 8% as singletons. V was cut by 0 bases and J by 2 bases, with 4 bases left in between. The V gene's germline CDR1 is SEHNR and CDR2 FQNEAQ (reference sequence). CDR3 length: 13 residues. Using CD45RO/CCR7/CD25/CD127/CD95/CD27, CD4+ naive, central memory, regulatory and stem cell-like memory cells were sorted. Study observations and caveats: Shorter templates might be favored by PCR, equally in patients and controls.

The rearrangement uses TRBV7-9 and TRBJ1-1; D unresolved. The receptor was derived from a woman under 30 in good health. Sample: central memory CD4+ T cells from blood. Here the CDR3 reads CASSLAGNTEAFF. CDR3 nucleotide sequence: TGTGCCAGCAGCTTAGCAGGTAACACTGAAGCTTTCTTT. Full variable domain (rest looked up from reference TRBV7-9 and TRBJ1-1): DTGVSQNPRHKITKRGQNVTFRCDPISEHNRLYWYRQTLGQGPEFLTYFQNEAQLEKSRLLSDRFSAERPKGSFSTLEIQRTEQGDSAMYLCASSLAGNTEAFFGQGTRLTVV.